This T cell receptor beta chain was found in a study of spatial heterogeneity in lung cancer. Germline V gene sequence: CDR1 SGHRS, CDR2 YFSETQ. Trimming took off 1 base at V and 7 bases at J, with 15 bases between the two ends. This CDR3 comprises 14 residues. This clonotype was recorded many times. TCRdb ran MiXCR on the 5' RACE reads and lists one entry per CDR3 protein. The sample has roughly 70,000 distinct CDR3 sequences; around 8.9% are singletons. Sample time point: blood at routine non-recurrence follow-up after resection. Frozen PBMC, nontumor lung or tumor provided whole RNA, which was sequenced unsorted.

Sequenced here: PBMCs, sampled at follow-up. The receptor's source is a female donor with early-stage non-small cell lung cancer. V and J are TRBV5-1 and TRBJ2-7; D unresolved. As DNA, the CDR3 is TGCGCCAGCAGCTTGAACAGTGGGGTATGGGAGCAGTACTTC. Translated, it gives CASSLNSGVWEQYF.